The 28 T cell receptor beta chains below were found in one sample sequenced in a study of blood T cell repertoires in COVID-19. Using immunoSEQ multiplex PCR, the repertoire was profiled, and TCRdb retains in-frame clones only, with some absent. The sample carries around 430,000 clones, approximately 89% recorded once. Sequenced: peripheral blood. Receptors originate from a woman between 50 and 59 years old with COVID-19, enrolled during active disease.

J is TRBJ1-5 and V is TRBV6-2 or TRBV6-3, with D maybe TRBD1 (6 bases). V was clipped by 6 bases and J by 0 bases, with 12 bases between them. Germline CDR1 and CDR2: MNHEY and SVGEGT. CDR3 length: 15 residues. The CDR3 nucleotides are TGTGCCAGCAGATACGACAGGATTAGCAATCAGCCCCAGCATTTT. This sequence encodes CASRYDRISNQPQHF.

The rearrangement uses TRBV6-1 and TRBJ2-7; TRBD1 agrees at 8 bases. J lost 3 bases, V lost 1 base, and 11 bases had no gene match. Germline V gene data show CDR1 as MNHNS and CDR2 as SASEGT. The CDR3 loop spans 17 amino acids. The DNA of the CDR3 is TGTGCCAGCAGTGAAGTACTAACCGGGACAGGCCTCTACGAGCAGTACTTC. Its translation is CASSEVLTGTGLYEQYF.

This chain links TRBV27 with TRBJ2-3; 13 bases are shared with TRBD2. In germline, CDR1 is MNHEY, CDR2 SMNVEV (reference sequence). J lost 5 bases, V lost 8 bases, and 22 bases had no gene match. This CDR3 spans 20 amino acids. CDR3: CASRSVKLAGGPKHEDTQYF. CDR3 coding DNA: TGTGCCAGCCGCAGCGTAAAACTAGCGGGGGGGCCTAAGCATGAAGATACGCAGTATTTT.

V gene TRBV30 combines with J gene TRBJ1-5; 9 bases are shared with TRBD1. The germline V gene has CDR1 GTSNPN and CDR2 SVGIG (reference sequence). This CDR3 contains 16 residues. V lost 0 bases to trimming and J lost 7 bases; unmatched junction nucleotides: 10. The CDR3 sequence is CAWSVRDRAITQPQHF. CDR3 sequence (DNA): TGTGCCTGGAGTGTACGGGACAGGGCGATTACGCAGCCCCAGCATTTT.

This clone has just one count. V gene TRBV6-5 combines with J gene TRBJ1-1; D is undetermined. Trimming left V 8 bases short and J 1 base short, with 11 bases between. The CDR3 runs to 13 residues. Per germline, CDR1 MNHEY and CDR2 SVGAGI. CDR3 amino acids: CASGDNRNTEAFF. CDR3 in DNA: TGTGCCAGCGGCGACAACAGGAACACTGAAGCTTTCTTT.

The CDR3 coding sequence is TGTGCCAGCAGTGAAGCCCGTGGCGGGGGGGGCACCGGGGAGCTGTTTTTT. It codes for CASSEARGGGGTGELFF. The rearrangement joins TRBV6-1 to TRBJ2-2, with 9 bases identical to TRBD2. CDR1 MNHNS and CDR2 SASEGT come from the germline V gene. V shed 0 bases and J 4 bases; nucleotides not matched to a gene: 6. The CDR3 is 17 amino acids.

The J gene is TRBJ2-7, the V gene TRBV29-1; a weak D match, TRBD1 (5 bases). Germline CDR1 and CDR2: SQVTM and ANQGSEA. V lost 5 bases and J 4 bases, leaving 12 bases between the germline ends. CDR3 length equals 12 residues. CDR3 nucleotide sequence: TGCAGCGTTCGCACAGGACCATACGAGCAGTACTTC. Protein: CSVRTGPYEQYF.

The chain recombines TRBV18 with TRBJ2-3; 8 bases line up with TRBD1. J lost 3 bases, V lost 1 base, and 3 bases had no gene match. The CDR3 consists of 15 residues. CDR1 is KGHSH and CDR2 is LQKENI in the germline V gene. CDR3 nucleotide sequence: TGTGCCAGCTCACCACGGAACAGGGGGACAGATACGCAGTATTTT. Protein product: CASSPRNRGTDTQYF.

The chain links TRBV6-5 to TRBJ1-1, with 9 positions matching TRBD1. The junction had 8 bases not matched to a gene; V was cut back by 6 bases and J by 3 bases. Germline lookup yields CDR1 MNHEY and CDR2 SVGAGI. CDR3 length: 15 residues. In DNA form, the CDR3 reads TGTGCCAGCAGATCATACAGGGGGCTATACACTGAAGCTTTCTTT. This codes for CASRSYRGLYTEAFF.

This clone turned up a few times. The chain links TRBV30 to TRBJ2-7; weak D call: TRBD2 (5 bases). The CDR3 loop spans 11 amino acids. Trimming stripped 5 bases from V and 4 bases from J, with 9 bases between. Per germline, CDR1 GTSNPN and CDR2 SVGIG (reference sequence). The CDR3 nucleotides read TGTGCCTGGGGGCGGGTTTACGAGCAGTACTTC. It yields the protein CAWGRVYEQYF.

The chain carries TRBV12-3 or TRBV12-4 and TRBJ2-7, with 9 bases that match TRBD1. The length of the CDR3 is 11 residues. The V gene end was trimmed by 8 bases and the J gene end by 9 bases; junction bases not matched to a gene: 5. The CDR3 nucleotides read TGTGCCAGCGGACAGGGGATGGTGCAGTACTTC. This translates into CASGQGMVQYF.

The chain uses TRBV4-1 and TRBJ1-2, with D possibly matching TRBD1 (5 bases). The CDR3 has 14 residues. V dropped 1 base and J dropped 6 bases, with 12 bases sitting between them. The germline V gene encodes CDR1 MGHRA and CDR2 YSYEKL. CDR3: CASSQVQGRNGYTF. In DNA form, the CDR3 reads TGCGCCAGCAGCCAAGTTCAGGGAAGGAATGGCTACACCTTC.

CDR3 protein: CATSDGGASQFF. CDR3 coding DNA: TGTGCCACCAGTGATGGCGGGGCTTCGCAGTTCTTC. The rearrangement joins TRBV24-1 to TRBJ2-1; tentative D call: TRBD2 (6 bases). Germline-derived CDR1 and CDR2 are KGHDR and SFDVKD. V was clipped by 3 bases and J by 12 bases, with 11 bases between them. This CDR3 is 12 amino acids long.

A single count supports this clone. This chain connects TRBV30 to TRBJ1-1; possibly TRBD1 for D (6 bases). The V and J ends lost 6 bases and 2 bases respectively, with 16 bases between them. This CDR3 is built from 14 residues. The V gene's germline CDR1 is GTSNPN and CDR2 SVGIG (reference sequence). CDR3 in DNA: TGTGCCTGTCAAAGGGGGACTAGTAACACTGAAGCTTTCTTT. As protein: CACQRGTSNTEAFF.

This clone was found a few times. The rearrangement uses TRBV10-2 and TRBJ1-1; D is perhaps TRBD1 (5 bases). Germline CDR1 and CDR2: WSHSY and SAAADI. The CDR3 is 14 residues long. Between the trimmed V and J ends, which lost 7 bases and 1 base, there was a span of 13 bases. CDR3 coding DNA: TGCGCCAGCAACCATGGAAGGGGGAACACTGAAGCTTTCTTT. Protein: CASNHGRGNTEAFF.

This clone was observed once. The CDR3 sequence is CATSRRAAGNGGYGYTF. CDR3 DNA sequence: TGTGCCACCAGCAGACGGGCTGCAGGGAACGGGGGCTATGGCTACACCTTC. This chain connects TRBV15 to TRBJ1-2, with D possibly matching TRBD1 (5 bases). The CDR3 sequence is 17 residues long. Germline V gene data show CDR1 as LNHNV and CDR2 as YYDKDF (reference sequence). Trimming stripped 2 bases from V and 4 bases from J, with 20 bases between.

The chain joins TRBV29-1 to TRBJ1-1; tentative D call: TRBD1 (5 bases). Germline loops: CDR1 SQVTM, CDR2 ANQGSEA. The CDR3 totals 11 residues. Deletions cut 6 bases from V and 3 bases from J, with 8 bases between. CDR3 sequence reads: CSVGGYTEAFF. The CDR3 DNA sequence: TGCAGCGTGGGGGGTTACACTGAAGCTTTCTTT. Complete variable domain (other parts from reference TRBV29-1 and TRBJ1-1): SAVISQKPSRDICQRGTSLTIQCQVDSQVTMMFWYRQQPGQSLTLIATANQGSEATYESGFVIDKFPISRPNLTFSTLTVSNMSPEDSSIYLCSVGGYTEAFFGQGTRLTVV.

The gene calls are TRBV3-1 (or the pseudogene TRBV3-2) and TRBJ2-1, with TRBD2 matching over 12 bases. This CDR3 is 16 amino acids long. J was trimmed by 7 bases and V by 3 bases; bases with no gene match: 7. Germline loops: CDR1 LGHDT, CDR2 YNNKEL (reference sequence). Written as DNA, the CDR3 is TGTGCCAGCAGCCAGCCCCTAGCGGGGGGGAGGAATGAGCAGTTCTTC. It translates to CASSQPLAGGRNEQFF.

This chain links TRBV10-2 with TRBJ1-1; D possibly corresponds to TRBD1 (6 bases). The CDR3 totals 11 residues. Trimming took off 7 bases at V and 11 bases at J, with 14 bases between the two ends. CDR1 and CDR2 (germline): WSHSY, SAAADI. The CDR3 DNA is TGCGCCAGCACGAAACAGGGTTGGGCTTTCTTT. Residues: CASTKQGWAFF.

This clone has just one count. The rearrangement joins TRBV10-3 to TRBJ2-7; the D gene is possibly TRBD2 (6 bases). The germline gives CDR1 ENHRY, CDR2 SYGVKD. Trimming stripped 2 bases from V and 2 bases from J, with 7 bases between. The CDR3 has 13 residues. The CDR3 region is CAISEGTPYEQYF. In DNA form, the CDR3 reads TGTGCCATCAGTGAGGGGACTCCCTACGAGCAGTACTTC.

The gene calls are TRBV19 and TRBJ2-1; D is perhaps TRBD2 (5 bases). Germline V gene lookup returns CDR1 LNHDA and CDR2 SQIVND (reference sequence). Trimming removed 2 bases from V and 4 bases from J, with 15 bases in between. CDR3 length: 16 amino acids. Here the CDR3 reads CASSISTAGPYNEQFF. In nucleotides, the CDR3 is TGTGCCAGTAGTATAAGTACGGCGGGCCCATACAATGAGCAGTTCTTC.

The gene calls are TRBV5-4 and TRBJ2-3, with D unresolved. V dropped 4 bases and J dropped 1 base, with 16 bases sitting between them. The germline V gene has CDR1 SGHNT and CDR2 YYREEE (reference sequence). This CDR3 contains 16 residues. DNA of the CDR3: TGTGCCAGCAGCCCCGACCTAGGAACCCGCACAGATACGCAGTATTTT. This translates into CASSPDLGTRTDTQYF.

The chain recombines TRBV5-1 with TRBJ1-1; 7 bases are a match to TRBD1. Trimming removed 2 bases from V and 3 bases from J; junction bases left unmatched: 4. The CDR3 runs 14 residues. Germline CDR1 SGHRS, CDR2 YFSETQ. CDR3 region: CASSFEGAYTEAFF. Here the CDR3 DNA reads TGCGCCAGCAGCTTCGAGGGGGCATACACTGAAGCTTTCTTT. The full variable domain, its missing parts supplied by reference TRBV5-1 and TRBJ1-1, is KAGVTQTPRYLIKTRGQQVTLSCSPISGHRSVSWYQQTPGQGLQFLFEYFSETQRNKGNFPGRFSGRQFSNSRSEMNVSTLELGDSALYLCASSFEGAYTEAFFGQGTRLTVV.

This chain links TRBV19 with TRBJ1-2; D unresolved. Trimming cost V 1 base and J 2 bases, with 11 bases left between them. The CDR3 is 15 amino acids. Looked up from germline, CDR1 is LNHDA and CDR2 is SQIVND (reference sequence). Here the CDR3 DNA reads TGTGCCAGTAGTATAGCAGGCAGCCCCAACTATGGCTACACCTTC. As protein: CASSIAGSPNYGYTF.

The CDR3 nucleotides read TGTGCCAGCAGCCAAGTACAAGGCAGCGGCCAAGAGACCCAGTACTTC. Translating it yields CASSQVQGSGQETQYF. V usage is TRBV3-1 (or the pseudogene TRBV3-2) and J usage is TRBJ2-5, with D perhaps TRBD2 (5 bases). This CDR3 contains 16 residues. The germline gives CDR1 LGHDT, CDR2 YNNKEL (reference sequence). Trimming removed 1 base from V and 1 base from J, with 13 bases in between.

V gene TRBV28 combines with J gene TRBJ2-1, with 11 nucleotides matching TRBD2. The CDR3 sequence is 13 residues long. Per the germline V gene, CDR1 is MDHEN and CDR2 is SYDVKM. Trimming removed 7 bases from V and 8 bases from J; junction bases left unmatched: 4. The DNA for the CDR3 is TGTGCCAGCAAGGGTAGCGGGAGGGATGAGCAGTTCTTC. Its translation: CASKGSGRDEQFF.

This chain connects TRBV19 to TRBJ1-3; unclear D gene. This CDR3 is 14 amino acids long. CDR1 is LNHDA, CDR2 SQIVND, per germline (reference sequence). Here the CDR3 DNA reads TGTGCTACCTACGGGAGCCCGGAGGGAAACACCATATATTTT. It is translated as CATYGSPEGNTIYF. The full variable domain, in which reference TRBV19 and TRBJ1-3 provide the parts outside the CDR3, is DGGITQSPKYLFRKEGQNVTLSCEQNLNHDAMYWYRQDPGQGLRLIYYSQIVNDFQKGDIAEGYSVSREKKESFPLTVTSAQKNPTAFYLCATYGSPEGNTIYFGEGSWLTVV.

CDR3 sequence: CASSRTSWANEKLFF. CDR3 sequence (DNA): TGCGCCAGCAGTCGGACATCTTGGGCTAATGAAAAACTGTTTTTT. This chain connects TRBV4-1 to TRBJ1-4; TRBD1 is a possible D gene (5 bases). Germline loops: CDR1 MGHRA, CDR2 YSYEKL. Trimming left V 6 bases short and J 3 bases short, with 14 bases between. This CDR3 contains 15 residues.